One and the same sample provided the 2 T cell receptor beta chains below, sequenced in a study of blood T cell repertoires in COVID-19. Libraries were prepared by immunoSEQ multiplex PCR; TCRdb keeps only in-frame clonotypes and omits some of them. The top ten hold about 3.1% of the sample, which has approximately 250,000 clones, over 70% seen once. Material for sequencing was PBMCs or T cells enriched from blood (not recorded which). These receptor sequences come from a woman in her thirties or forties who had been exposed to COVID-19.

Written as DNA, the CDR3 is TGCGCCAGCAGCCCACCAATGATGAGTTCCACTGAAGCTTTCTTT. Protein product: CASSPPMMSSTEAFF. V usage is TRBV5-1 and J usage is TRBJ1-1; D ambiguous. Germline V CDR1 and CDR2: SGHRS, YFSETQ. V was clipped by 4 bases and J by 4 bases, with 17 bases between them. The CDR3 is made up of 15 amino acids.

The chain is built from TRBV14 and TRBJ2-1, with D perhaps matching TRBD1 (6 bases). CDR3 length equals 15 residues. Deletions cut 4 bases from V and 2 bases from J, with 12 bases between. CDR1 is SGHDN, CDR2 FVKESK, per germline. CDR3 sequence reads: CASSRRGQTYNEQFF. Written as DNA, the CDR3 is TGTGCCAGCAGCCGAAGGGGACAAACCTACAATGAGCAGTTCTTC.